Below, 23 T cell receptor beta chains from the same sample are listed, as sequenced in a study of cytomegalovirus exposure and HLA in healthy donors. Primers: 60 Vbeta forward and 13 Jbeta reverse. The repertoire was sequenced with immunoSEQ multiplex PCR; TCRdb's copy has only in-frame clones and lacks some. The sample consists of approximately 150,000 clones, about four fifths of them appearing once. The sequencing sample was made of PBMCs. These receptors were collected from a middle-aged man in good health and CMV-seronegative.

This chain uses TRBV30 with TRBJ1-1; D possibly corresponds to TRBD1 (5 bases). The germline gives CDR1 GTSNPN, CDR2 SVGIG (reference sequence). V was cut by 3 bases and J by 5 bases, with 16 bases left in between. The CDR3 length is 14 residues. CDR3 amino acids: CAWSALLGGTEAFF. CDR3 bases: TGTGCCTGGAGCGCTCTCCTGGGGGGGACTGAAGCTTTCTTT.

The rearrangement joins TRBV29-1 to TRBJ1-1; D is unresolved. Germline V gene sequence: CDR1 SQVTM, CDR2 ANQGSEA. V lost 8 bases and J 4 bases, leaving 14 bases between the germline ends. The CDR3 loop spans 12 amino acids. The CDR3 here is CSSRAVGTEAFF. For the CDR3, the DNA is TGCAGCTCGCGGGCGGTTGGCACTGAAGCTTTCTTT.

CDR3 residues: CASRYRQGYSPLHF. The CDR3 coding sequence is TGTGCCAGCAGATACCGACAGGGCTATTCACCCCTCCACTTT. This rearrangement joins TRBV5-6 to TRBJ1-6, with 7 bases matching TRBD1. The CDR3 has 14 residues. Trimming removed 5 bases from V and 8 bases from J; junction bases left unmatched: 7. The V gene's germline CDR1 is SGHDT and CDR2 YYEEEE.

The chain is built from TRBV7-9 and TRBJ2-4, with 9 nucleotides matching TRBD1. The CDR3 covers 17 residues. Germline V gives CDR1 SEHNR, CDR2 FQNEAQ (reference sequence). The J segment lost 0 bases and the V segment lost 2 bases, leaving 5 bases of the junction unmatched. This chain's CDR3 is CASSLSGTGLAKNIQYF. DNA for the CDR3: TGTGCCAGCAGCTTAAGCGGGACAGGGTTAGCCAAAAACATTCAGTACTTC. Filled out from reference TRBV7-9 and TRBJ2-4, the complete variable domain reads DTGVSQNPRHKITKRGQNVTFRCDPISEHNRLYWYRQTLGQGPEFLTYFQNEAQLEKSRLLSDRFSAERPKGSFSTLEIQRTEQGDSAMYLCASSLSGTGLAKNIQYFGAGTRLSVL.

This chain joins TRBV6-6 and TRBJ2-7, with TRBD2 as a possible D gene (6 bases). V lost 2 bases and J lost 2, with 16 bases in between. The CDR3 extends over 16 amino acids. Germline CDR1 reads MNHNY; CDR2 reads SVGAGI (reference sequence). The CDR3 DNA reads TGTGCCAGCAGTTACCCCCCGGGGGTGAGCCCCTACGAGCAGTACTTC. The encoded protein is CASSYPPGVSPYEQYF.

This sequence joins TRBV6-6 and TRBJ1-6; D gene ambiguous. The V and J ends lost 2 bases and 7 bases respectively, with 12 bases between them. CDR3 length: 15 residues. Germline V CDR1 and CDR2: MNHNY, SVGAGI (reference sequence). This CDR3 reads CASSYGGVQNSPLHF. In nucleotides, the CDR3 is TGTGCCAGCAGTTACGGCGGGGTACAAAATTCACCCCTCCACTTT.

The genes are TRBV30 and TRBJ1-2; D gene ambiguous. The CDR3 is 10 residues long. The ends were cut back, 4 bases at V and 8 bases at J, with 8 bases in the middle. The germline CDR1 and CDR2 sequences are GTSNPN and SVGIG (reference sequence). The CDR3 region is CAWNCLGYTF. The DNA for the CDR3 is TGTGCCTGGAACTGCCTGGGCTACACCTTC.

This clone showed up just a few times. The chain links TRBV27 to TRBJ1-1; D not resolved. This CDR3 spans 15 amino acids. Germline-derived CDR1 and CDR2 are MNHEY and SMNVEV (reference sequence). The V and J ends lost 5 bases and 1 base respectively, with 14 bases between them. The CDR3 DNA reads as TGTGCCAGCAGTACAGTGTTGACCGGGAACACTGAAGCTTTCTTT. Its translation: CASSTVLTGNTEAFF.

The gene calls are TRBV7-2 and TRBJ2-7; 8 bases map to TRBD1. Looked up from germline, CDR1 is SGHTA and CDR2 is FQGNSA. This CDR3 spans 16 amino acids. V lost 1 base and J lost 1; bases outside the gene matches: 6. This CDR3 reads CASSLGNYRGSYEQYF. The CDR3 DNA is TGTGCCAGCAGCTTAGGAAATTACAGGGGGTCCTACGAGCAGTACTTC.

The chain couples TRBV5-1 to TRBJ2-5, with 10 positions matching TRBD1. V was clipped by 3 bases and J by 4 bases; unmatched bases: 9. The CDR3 contains 16 residues. The germline gives CDR1 SGHRS, CDR2 YFSETQ. The CDR3 sequence: CASSSSGTGVSETQYF. In nucleotides, the CDR3 is TGCGCCAGCAGCTCCTCCGGGACAGGGGTATCAGAGACCCAGTACTTC.

The V call is TRBV6-6, the J call TRBJ1-1; D not resolved. Germline V gene data show CDR1 as MNHNY and CDR2 as SVGAGI (reference sequence). Trimming shortened V by 5 bases and J by 1 base, and 8 bases separated the two germline ends. The CDR3 sequence is 13 residues long. CDR3 sequence: CASSIIQNTEAFF. CDR3 coding DNA: TGTGCCAGCAGTATAATACAGAACACTGAAGCTTTCTTT.

CDR3 coding DNA: TGTGCCAGCAGCCCTGACAGGGGCTATGGCTACACCTTC. Residues: CASSPDRGYGYTF. The V call is TRBV11-1, the J call TRBJ1-2; 8 positions match TRBD1. The CDR3 extends over 13 amino acids. After removal of 5 bases from V and 4 bases from J, the junction contained 3 bases not matched to a gene. Germline values: CDR1 SGHAT, CDR2 FQDESV (reference sequence).

This chain connects TRBV6-5 to TRBJ1-2; D uncertain. The germline gives CDR1 MNHEY, CDR2 SVGAGI. Trimming removed 7 bases from V and 7 bases from J, with 22 bases in between. The CDR3 length is 15 residues. Written as DNA, the CDR3 is TGTGCCAGCACCCTAACCAGACTGGATCGGGGTGGCTACACCTTC. Translating gives CASTLTRLDRGGYTF.

The chain joins TRBV27 to TRBJ2-6; weak D call: TRBD2 (5 bases). This CDR3 contains 15 residues. The germline V gene has CDR1 MNHEY and CDR2 SMNVEV (reference sequence). Trimming removed 5 bases from V and 2 bases from J, with 10 bases in between. The CDR3 reads CASSDWGAGANVLTF. CDR3 nucleotide sequence: TGTGCCAGCAGTGATTGGGGAGCTGGGGCCAACGTCCTGACTTTC.

The rearrangement links TRBV7-2 to TRBJ2-3, with TRBD2 matching 7 bases. Germline V gene lookup returns CDR1 SGHTA and CDR2 FQGNSA. This CDR3 spans 16 amino acids. V was clipped by 5 bases and J by 2 bases; unmatched bases: 10. The CDR3 loop is CASSLTSASYTDTQYF. The CDR3 DNA follows: TGTGCCAGCAGCCTTACTAGCGCCTCGTACACAGATACGCAGTATTTT.

V usage is TRBV19 and J usage is TRBJ2-5, with D tentatively TRBD1 (6 bases). The CDR3 sequence is 14 residues long. V gave up 5 bases and J gave up 9 bases, with 19 bases separating them. Germline V gene sequence: CDR1 LNHDA, CDR2 SQIVND (reference sequence). The CDR3 bases are TGTGCCAGTAGTCCAAACCCCTCGGGACATCCCCAGTACTTC. The encoded protein is CASSPNPSGHPQYF.

The chain joins TRBV5-4 to TRBJ2-7, with 7 bases matching TRBD1. Germline-derived CDR1 and CDR2 are SGHNT and YYREEE (reference sequence). This CDR3 has 14 residues. V shed 7 bases, J shed 3 bases, and the junction held 10 bases outside the gene matches. This CDR3 is CASGYGDSIYEQYF. The CDR3 DNA reads as TGTGCCAGCGGCTACGGGGACAGTATCTACGAGCAGTACTTC.

V usage is TRBV9 and J usage is TRBJ2-5; TRBD1 matches 7 bases. The CDR3 is made up of 14 amino acids. V lost 3 bases to trimming and J lost 2 bases; unmatched junction nucleotides: 4. CDR1 and CDR2 (germline): SGDLS, YYNGEE. The CDR3 DNA reads TGTGCCAGCAGCGGGAGACAGGGTCAAGAGACCCAGTACTTC. Protein: CASSGRQGQETQYF.

About this clone: A read error may account for a junction end that differs from germline. Other DNA sequences from this sample encode an identical CDR3 as well. The genes are TRBV6-5 and TRBJ1-6; 7 bases are shared with TRBD1. The length of the CDR3 is 14 residues. Germline V lookup: CDR1 MNHEY, CDR2 SVGAGI. The DNA of the CDR3 is TGTGCCAGCAGTAGGGACAGATATAATTCCCCCCTCCACTTT. Protein sequence: CASSRDRYNSPLHF.

This chain links TRBV11-2 with TRBJ1-1, with D possibly being TRBD1 (5 bases). This CDR3 comprises 12 residues. Germline V gene sequence: CDR1 SGHAT, CDR2 FQNNGV. Trimming left V 5 bases short and J 7 bases short, with 11 bases between. CDR3 sequence reads: CASSRQSIEAFF. The CDR3 bases are TGTGCCAGCAGCCGACAGTCCATTGAAGCTTTCTTT. Full variable domain (remainder filled in from reference TRBV11-2 and TRBJ1-1): EAGVAQSPRYKIIEKRQSVAFWCNPISGHATLYWYQQILGQGPKLLIQFQNNGVVDDSQLPKDRFSAERLKGVDSTLKIQPAKLEDSAVYLCASSRQSIEAFFGQGTRLTVV.

The J gene is TRBJ2-5, the V gene TRBV29-1, with D uncertain. The CDR3 spans 13 residues. In germline, CDR1 is SQVTM, CDR2 ANQGSEA. The V gene lost 4 bases and the J gene lost 0 bases, with 9 bases spanning the gap. CDR3 protein: CSVGESHQETQYF. CDR3 coding DNA: TGCAGCGTTGGAGAGAGTCACCAAGAGACCCAGTACTTC.

The CDR3 DNA reads TGTGCCAGCAGCTCCACAGGGGCGCCATCGGTAGGCTACACCTTC. Translating gives CASSSTGAPSVGYTF. This chain links TRBV7-9 with TRBJ1-2, with 7 bases matching TRBD1. Germline CDR1 and CDR2: SEHNR and FQNEAQ (reference sequence). This CDR3 region has 15 residues. With 4 bases clipped from V and 8 bases from J, the junction kept 13 bases outside the gene matches.

This chain joins TRBV7-8 and TRBJ1-2; 10 bases align to TRBD1. The CDR3 extends over 15 amino acids. Germline V gene lookup returns CDR1 SGHVS and CDR2 FQNEAQ. With 5 bases clipped from V and 4 bases from J, the junction kept 7 bases outside the gene matches. The CDR3: CASSPRQGASYGYTF. The CDR3, as DNA: TGTGCCAGCAGCCCGCGACAGGGGGCGAGCTATGGCTACACCTTC.